This T cell receptor beta chain was profiled in a study of blood T cell repertoires in COVID-19. Study at large: PBMCs, B-cell-depleted T cells, or T cells provided the cDNA or gDNA that made up the material.

J was trimmed by 1 base and V by 9 bases; bases with no gene match: 6. The CDR3 extends over 13 amino acids. In germline, CDR1 is LNHDA, CDR2 SQIVND (reference sequence). TCRdb keeps only in-frame clones here, not all; method: immunoSEQ multiplex PCR. The sample gives around 190,000 clones, roughly 87% of which show up once; 10% is in the top ten. This sequence joins TRBV19 and TRBJ2-7; 7 bases map to TRBD1. The receptor was derived from a young man with acute COVID-19. The sample was PBMCs or T cells enriched from blood (not recorded which). The CDR3 DNA sequence: TGTGCCAGCGGAGGACAGGAATCCTACGAGCAGTACTTC. It encodes CASGGQESYEQYF.